The 22 T cell receptor beta chains reported below all come from one sample, sequenced in a study of cytomegalovirus exposure and HLA in healthy donors. 60 Vbeta and 13 Jbeta primers were used in PCR. Repertoires were generated with immunoSEQ multiplex PCR, while TCRdb's copy carries only in-frame clones and drops some. The sample lists 150,000 to 180,000 clones; 60% to 75% were seen once. The sequenced material came from PBMCs. These receptors all come from a man younger than 30 in good health and CMV-seronegative.

This clone was seen more than once but under ten times. The rearrangement uses TRBV6-5 and TRBJ2-3; 7 bases line up with TRBD2. V was clipped by 6 bases and J by 5 bases; unmatched bases: 11. Germline CDR1 is MNHEY and CDR2 is SVGAGI. This CDR3 region has 15 residues. The CDR3 sequence: CASRRTRPGGDTQYF. The CDR3 bases are TGTGCCAGCAGGAGGACTAGACCCGGAGGAGATACGCAGTATTTT.

The CDR3 loop is CASSPRTGLRETQYF. As DNA, the CDR3 is TGTGCCAGCAGTCCCCGGACAGGGCTAAGAGAGACCCAGTACTTC. V is TRBV6-5 and J is TRBJ2-5, with 8 bases aligning to TRBD1. The V and J ends lost 5 bases and 4 bases, in that order; junction bases with no gene match: 9. This CDR3 region has 15 residues. Germline V gene data show CDR1 as MNHEY and CDR2 as SVGAGI.

The CDR3 spells CASSQSPGQATRQPQHF. The CDR3 nucleotides are TGCGCCAGCAGCCAATCACCGGGACAGGCAACAAGGCAGCCCCAGCATTTT. V is TRBV4-1 and J is TRBJ1-5, with 8 nucleotides matching TRBD1. The trim removed 2 bases at V and 7 bases at J, leaving 13 bases unmatched. This CDR3 has 17 residues. The germline CDR1 and CDR2 sequences are MGHRA and YSYEKL.

The chain joins TRBV28 to TRBJ2-1, with 10 bases fitting TRBD1. Trimming took 11 bases from V and 8 from J; bases not matched to a gene: 9. The CDR3 runs to 13 residues. CDR1 and CDR2 (germline): MDHEN, SYDVKM. CDR3 loop: CAVWDRGIDEQFF. CDR3 DNA sequence: TGTGCCGTCTGGGACAGGGGAATCGATGAGCAGTTCTTC.

This chain links TRBV5-4 with TRBJ1-2, with D possibly matching TRBD1 (5 bases). CDR3 length: 14 residues. The V and J ends lost 2 bases and 4 bases respectively, with 12 bases between them. CDR1 is SGHNT, CDR2 YYREEE, per germline (reference sequence). The CDR3 here is CASSFAGSSYGYTF. The DNA for the CDR3 is TGTGCCAGCAGCTTTGCAGGGTCGAGCTATGGCTACACCTTC.

The chain carries TRBV6-5 and TRBJ1-1; TRBD1 is a possible D gene (5 bases). CDR1 is MNHEY and CDR2 is SVGAGI in the germline V gene. V shed 5 bases and J shed 4 bases, with 17 bases lying between them. The CDR3 runs to 15 residues. As DNA, the CDR3 is TGTGCCAGCAGTCAATTCGACAGTGGATTCACTGAAGCTTTCTTT. Amino acids: CASSQFDSGFTEAFF.

Comments on this clone: One end of the junction does not line up with germline, which may come from a read error. The chain combines TRBV15 with TRBJ2-6; 8 bases map to TRBD2. This CDR3 is 22 amino acids long. Germline V gene data show CDR1 as LNHNV and CDR2 as YYDKDF (reference sequence). CDR3 amino acids: CATSRDRVGSGGLHSGANGLTF. The CDR3 DNA is TGTGCCACCAGCAGAGATCGCGTCGGGTCGGGGGGGCTCCATTCCGGGGCCAACGGCCTGACTTTC.

The chain links TRBV19 to TRBJ1-1; a possible D gene is TRBD1 (5 bases). The CDR3 length is 14 residues. The V end lost 0 bases, the J end lost 5 bases, and 10 bases lay between the germline ends. Germline-derived CDR1 and CDR2 are LNHDA and SQIVND (reference sequence). For the CDR3, the DNA is TGTGCCAGTAGTATAGACTTGGGGCAGACTGAAGCTTTCTTT. This sequence encodes CASSIDLGQTEAFF.

The chain is built from TRBV2 and TRBJ1-5, with D hard to call. V lost 7 bases to trimming and J lost 3 bases, with 16 bases between them. The CDR3 has 15 amino acids. Germline V gene data show CDR1 as SNHLY and CDR2 as FYNNEI. For the CDR3, the DNA is TGTGCCAGCACCTCCTTGTCGGTAGTCAATCAGCCCCAGCATTTT. Translated: CASTSLSVVNQPQHF. Together with reference TRBV2 and TRBJ1-5, the CDR3 gives the full variable domain: EPEVTQTPSHQVTQMGQEVILRCVPISNHLYFYWYRQILGQKVEFLVSFYNNEISEKSEIFDDQFSVERPDGSNFTLKIRSTKLEDSAMYFCASTSLSVVNQPQHFGDGTRLSIL.

This clone was seen a handful of times. V usage is TRBV2 and J usage is TRBJ2-5, with 9 bases fitting TRBD2. J gave up 2 bases and V 4 bases, and 14 bases lay outside the gene matches. Germline V gene sequence: CDR1 SNHLY, CDR2 FYNNEI. This CDR3 has 18 amino acids. CDR3 loop: CASSAPSAGGPGQETQYF. As DNA, the CDR3 is TGTGCCAGCAGTGCCCCCAGCGCGGGGGGGCCGGGACAAGAGACCCAGTACTTC.

This clone was observed a single time. The chain links TRBV5-4 to TRBJ2-2; TRBD1 matches 12 bases. V shed 1 base, J shed 7 bases, and the junction held 8 bases outside the gene matches. Germline loops: CDR1 SGHNT, CDR2 YYREEE (reference sequence). The CDR3 runs 17 residues. CDR3 sequence: CASSLQPGQGAGGELFF. The DNA of the CDR3 is TGTGCCAGCAGCTTGCAACCGGGACAGGGGGCCGGCGGGGAGCTGTTTTTT.

Here the CDR3 reads CASSRDKNTEAFF. The CDR3, as DNA: TGTGCCAGCAGCCGCGATAAGAACACTGAAGCTTTCTTT. The genes are TRBV9 and TRBJ1-1; D is ambiguous. The V end was cut by 4 bases, the J end by 1 base, with 8 bases between. The CDR3 has 13 amino acids. The V gene's germline CDR1 is SGDLS and CDR2 YYNGEE.

V usage is TRBV7-6 and J usage is TRBJ1-2; TRBD1 might be the D (6 bases). CDR3 length: 16 residues. CDR1 is SGHVS and CDR2 is FNYEAQ in the germline V gene. Between the trimmed V and J ends, which lost 1 base and 2 bases, there was a span of 14 bases. The CDR3 DNA is TGTGCCAGCAGCTTAGATGGGTCCGGGACAAACTATGGCTACACCTTC. Protein: CASSLDGSGTNYGYTF.

V usage is TRBV19 and J usage is TRBJ1-1; the D is unclear. Trimming stripped 2 bases from V and 4 bases from J, with 11 bases between. This CDR3 contains 14 residues. Germline V CDR1 and CDR2: LNHDA, SQIVND (reference sequence). CDR3 coding DNA: TGTGCCAGTAGTATATCCGGTCCGGGCACTGAAGCTTTCTTT. It codes for CASSISGPGTEAFF.

The chain combines TRBV5-8 with TRBJ2-3; 10 positions agree with TRBD1. Per the germline V gene, CDR1 is SGHTS and CDR2 is YDEGEE. J lost 2 bases, V lost 4 bases, and 7 bases had no gene match. The CDR3 is 16 residues long. The CDR3 protein is CASSLAGQGFTDTQYF. The CDR3 coding sequence is TGTGCCAGCAGCCTCGCGGGACAGGGGTTCACAGATACGCAGTATTTT.

A few counts support this clone. CDR3 sequence (DNA): TGTGCCAGCAGTCCGACTAGCGGGATTTACAATGAGCAGTTCTTC. Its translation is CASSPTSGIYNEQFF. The V call is TRBV7-9, the J call TRBJ2-1; 11 nucleotides line up with TRBD2. This CDR3 region has 15 residues. Looked up from germline, CDR1 is SEHNR and CDR2 is FQNEAQ (reference sequence). V trimming: 6 bases; J trimming: 4 bases; junction bases outside the gene matches: 5.

About this clone: Additional DNA sequences in this sample encode the identical CDR3. V is TRBV11-2 and J is TRBJ2-5, with 10 positions matching TRBD1. Per the germline V gene, CDR1 is SGHAT and CDR2 is FQNNGV. Trimming removed 1 base from V and 4 bases from J; junction bases left unmatched: 3. This CDR3 contains 15 residues. The DNA for the CDR3 is TGTGCCAGCAGCTTAGGGACAGGGGGTGGAGAGACCCAGTACTTC. Residues: CASSLGTGGGETQYF.

Comment on this clone: One end of the junction fails to match germline, which may point to a read error. The sample has other DNA sequences that encode this CDR3 too. This chain links TRBV9 with TRBJ1-1, with 10 nucleotides matching TRBD1. CDR1 SGDLS and CDR2 YYNGEE come from the germline V gene. The CDR3 contains 15 residues. The CDR3 protein is CASSAWTGGGTEAFF. The CDR3 DNA follows: TGTGCCAGTAGCGCTTGGACAGGGGGGGGCACTGAAGCTTTCTTT. Full variable domain (outside the CDR3, taken from reference TRBV9 and TRBJ1-1): DSGVTQTPKHLITATGQRVTLRCSPRSGDLSVYWYQQSLDQGLQFLIQYYNGEERAKGNILERFSAQQFPDLHSELNLSSLELGDSALYFCASSAWTGGGTEAFFGQGTRLTVV.

The rearrangement joins TRBV28 to TRBJ1-5; 7 bases map to TRBD1. The CDR3 is made up of 16 amino acids. The J segment lost 3 bases and the V segment lost 7 bases, leaving 12 bases of the junction unmatched. In germline, CDR1 is MDHEN, CDR2 SYDVKM. The CDR3 protein is CASMGEGAGYNQPQHF. In nucleotides, the CDR3 is TGTGCCAGCATGGGCGAGGGGGCGGGTTACAATCAGCCCCAGCATTTT.

This chain links TRBV5-1 with TRBJ2-5; 10 bases fit TRBD2. Germline values: CDR1 SGHRS, CDR2 YFSETQ. The V and J ends lost 1 base and 4 bases, in that order; junction bases with no gene match: 4. This CDR3 has 15 residues. The CDR3 loop is CASSLISGGSETQYF. CDR3 DNA sequence: TGCGCCAGCAGCTTGATTAGCGGGGGGTCAGAGACCCAGTACTTC.

This chain uses TRBV10-3 with TRBJ2-1, with 15 bases fitting TRBD2. J lost 8 bases, V lost 3 bases, and 14 bases had no gene match. The CDR3 extends over 19 amino acids. CDR1 and CDR2 from the germline V gene are ENHRY and SYGVKD. CDR3 amino acids: CAISDLGLAGGPPRDEQFF. DNA of the CDR3: TGTGCCATCAGTGATTTAGGACTAGCGGGGGGGCCCCCCAGGGATGAGCAGTTCTTC.

The rearrangement uses TRBV6-1 and TRBJ2-1; a weak D match, TRBD1 (7 bases). Trimming removed 11 bases from V and 5 bases from J, with 16 bases in between. CDR3 size: 13 residues. The germline V gene encodes CDR1 MNHNS and CDR2 SASEGT. This CDR3 reads CAAAGQLHNEQFF. The CDR3 nucleotides read TGTGCCGCCGCGGGACAGCTCCACAATGAGCAGTTCTTC.